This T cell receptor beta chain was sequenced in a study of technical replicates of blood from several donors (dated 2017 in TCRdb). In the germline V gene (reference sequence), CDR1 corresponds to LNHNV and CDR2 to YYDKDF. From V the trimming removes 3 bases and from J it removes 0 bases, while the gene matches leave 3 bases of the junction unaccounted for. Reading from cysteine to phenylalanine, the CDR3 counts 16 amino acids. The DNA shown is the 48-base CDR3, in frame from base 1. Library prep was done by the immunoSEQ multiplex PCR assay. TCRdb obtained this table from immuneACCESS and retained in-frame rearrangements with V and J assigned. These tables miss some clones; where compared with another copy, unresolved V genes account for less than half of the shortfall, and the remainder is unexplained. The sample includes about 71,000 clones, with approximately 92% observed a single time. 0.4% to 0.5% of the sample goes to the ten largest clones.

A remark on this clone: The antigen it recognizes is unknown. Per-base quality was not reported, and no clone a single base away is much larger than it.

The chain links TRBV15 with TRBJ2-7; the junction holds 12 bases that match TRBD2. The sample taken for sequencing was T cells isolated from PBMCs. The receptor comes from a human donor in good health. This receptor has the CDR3 CATSSMGLAGSYEQYF. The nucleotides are TGTGCCACCAGCAGCATGGGACTAGCGGGCTCCTACGAGCAGTACTTC.